Shown below are 24 T cell receptor beta chains from a single sample sequenced in a study of blood T cell repertoires in COVID-19. Assay used: immunoSEQ multiplex PCR; TCRdb lists only in-frame clones, some missing. The table lists fewer than 350,000 clones, roughly nine tenths of them singletons. Sequences were obtained from peripheral blood. These receptors were collected from a woman aged 25 to 39 with COVID-19, enrolled during active disease.

The chain recombines TRBV27 with TRBJ2-1, with 9 bases matching TRBD2. Per germline, CDR1 MNHEY and CDR2 SMNVEV (reference sequence). V was clipped by 8 bases and J by 3 bases; unmatched bases: 17. The CDR3 runs to 18 residues. CDR3 residues: CASRSQAGGHRHYNEQFF. For the CDR3, the DNA is TGTGCCAGCCGTTCTCAGGCGGGGGGGCATCGACACTACAATGAGCAGTTCTTC.

The CDR3 DNA is TGTGCCAGCAGTCCCAGTCGACAGGGGCTATATAGCAATCAGCCCCAGCATTTT. It codes for CASSPSRQGLYSNQPQHF. This chain uses TRBV6-6 with TRBJ1-5; 8 bases are shared with TRBD1. Looked up from germline, CDR1 is MNHNY and CDR2 is SVGAGI (reference sequence). V dropped 5 bases and J dropped 0; count of bases not matched to a gene: 12. The CDR3 length is 18 residues.

The rearrangement uses TRBV6-6 and TRBJ1-2; D remains unclear. CDR3 length: 15 amino acids. Germline V CDR1 and CDR2: MNHNY, SVGAGI (reference sequence). V was shortened by 2 bases and J by 7 bases, with 17 bases between the two germline ends. CDR3 residues: CASSYPTSGYLGYTF. CDR3 bases: TGTGCCAGCAGTTACCCGACCTCGGGTTATCTTGGCTACACCTTC.

The chain carries TRBV7-8 and TRBJ2-1; D is ambiguous. The CDR3 runs to 13 residues. Between the trimmed V and J ends, which lost 5 bases and 8 bases, there was a span of 13 bases. The germline V gene encodes CDR1 SGHVS and CDR2 FQNEAQ. CDR3 DNA sequence: TGTGCCAGCAGCCAGGTGGGCACAGATGAGCAGTTCTTC. Its translation is CASSQVGTDEQFF.

This chain links TRBV28 with TRBJ1-2, with a weak D call TRBD1 (5 bases). The CDR3 runs to 17 residues. Deletions cut 4 bases from V and 4 bases from J, with 22 bases between. In germline, CDR1 is MDHEN, CDR2 SYDVKM. The CDR3 spells CASSSPRETPGGYGYTF. In DNA, the CDR3 is TGTGCCAGCAGTTCCCCGCGGGAGACTCCGGGGGGCTATGGCTACACCTTC.

J is TRBJ2-7 and V is TRBV11-2, with a possible D match to TRBD2 (5 bases). The CDR3 consists of 14 residues. Germline V gene data show CDR1 as SGHAT and CDR2 as FQNNGV. V was pared by 1 base and J by 0 bases, with 7 bases between. CDR3 protein: CASSLGGFSYEQYF. The DNA for the CDR3 is TGTGCCAGCAGCTTAGGAGGGTTCTCCTACGAGCAGTACTTC.

The gene calls are TRBV27 and TRBJ2-3, with TRBD2 identical over 11 bases. Trimming took 5 bases from V and 5 from J; bases not matched to a gene: 12. The CDR3 has 17 amino acids. Germline CDR1 reads MNHEY; CDR2 reads SMNVEV (reference sequence). The CDR3 spells CASSPGPSGGRVDTQYF. The CDR3 coding sequence is TGTGCCAGCAGTCCTGGTCCTAGCGGGGGGCGGGTAGATACGCAGTATTTT.

This rearrangement joins TRBV11-2 to TRBJ2-3; D possibly corresponds to TRBD2 (6 bases). The V and J ends lost 1 base and 2 bases respectively, with 7 bases between them. Germline CDR1 reads SGHAT; CDR2 reads FQNNGV. There are 14 residues in the CDR3. The CDR3: CASSLGDSTDTQYF. The DNA of the CDR3 is TGTGCCAGCAGCTTAGGGGACTCCACAGATACGCAGTATTTT.

V gene TRBV19 combines with J gene TRBJ2-2, with 8 bases that match TRBD2. The length of the CDR3 is 15 residues. The trim removed 6 bases at V and 3 bases at J, leaving 6 bases unmatched. Germline CDR1 and CDR2: LNHDA and SQIVND (reference sequence). The CDR3 region is CASSRTSGDTGELFF. CDR3 bases: TGTGCCAGTAGCCGTACTAGCGGAGACACCGGGGAGCTGTTTTTT.

This clone was detected only once. The chain employs TRBV27 and TRBJ1-3, with a possible D match to TRBD1 (6 bases). Germline V gene sequence: CDR1 MNHEY, CDR2 SMNVEV (reference sequence). The CDR3 consists of 17 residues. Trimming removed 5 bases from V and 0 bases from J, with 17 bases in between. DNA for the CDR3: TGTGCCAGCAGTGACTCTGTGGGAGGGGGCTCTGGAAACACCATATATTTT. Translating gives CASSDSVGGGSGNTIYF.

The V gene is TRBV3-1 (or the pseudogene TRBV3-2), the J gene TRBJ2-7, with 11 bases that match TRBD2. CDR1 is LGHDT and CDR2 is YNNKEL in the germline V gene (reference sequence). This CDR3 is 15 amino acids long. V lost 6 bases and J lost 2; bases outside the gene matches: 6. The CDR3 DNA sequence: TGTGCCAGCAGTCACGTAGCGGGGGGGACCTACGAGCAGTACTTC. This encodes CASSHVAGGTYEQYF.

This clone was found a few times. The genes are TRBV5-4 and TRBJ1-6, with 7 positions matching TRBD1. After removal of 5 bases from V and 9 bases from J, the junction contained 8 bases not matched to a gene. In germline, CDR1 is SGHNT, CDR2 YYREEE (reference sequence). CDR3 size: 14 residues. The DNA for the CDR3 is TGTGCCAGCAGTCAGACAGGGTCGGGTTCACCCCTCCACTTT. It encodes CASSQTGSGSPLHF.

The rearrangement uses TRBV2 and TRBJ2-7, with D tentatively TRBD2 (6 bases). V dropped 6 bases and J dropped 1 base, with 13 bases sitting between them. The CDR3 has 14 residues. Germline V gives CDR1 SNHLY, CDR2 FYNNEI. The CDR3 sequence is CASRREGTSYEQYF. The CDR3, as DNA: TGTGCCAGCAGAAGAGAGGGGACTTCCTACGAGCAGTACTTC.

The rearrangement uses TRBV5-5 and TRBJ2-7; a weak D match, TRBD1 (5 bases). The V end lost 2 bases, the J end lost 3 bases, and 12 bases lay between the germline ends. Germline CDR1 is SGHKS and CDR2 is YYEKEE (reference sequence). The CDR3 is made up of 14 amino acids. CDR3 coding DNA: TGTGCCAGCAGCTTCCGACAGCTTTACTACGAGCAGTACTTC. The encoded protein is CASSFRQLYYEQYF.

J is TRBJ1-1 and V is TRBV12-3 or TRBV12-4; a possible D gene is TRBD1 (5 bases). Trimming shortened V by 8 bases and J by 4 bases, and 11 bases separated the two germline ends. The CDR3 runs 12 residues. The CDR3 loop is CASSVGGTEAFF. The CDR3 DNA reads TGTGCCAGCTCAGTCGGGGGCACTGAAGCTTTCTTT.

The chain couples TRBV14 to TRBJ2-7; D gene uncertain. The CDR3 spans 13 residues. The germline V gene encodes CDR1 SGHDN and CDR2 FVKESK. The ends were cut back, 1 base at V and 2 bases at J, with 6 bases in the middle. The CDR3 region has the DNA TGTGCCAGCAGCCAAGGCAGGCCCTACGAGCAGTACTTC. Translating it yields CASSQGRPYEQYF.

The rearrangement uses TRBV5-1 and TRBJ1-2; no firm D call. V dropped 5 bases and J dropped 6 bases, with 17 bases sitting between them. This CDR3 region has 14 residues. The germline CDR1 and CDR2 sequences are SGHRS and YFSETQ. CDR3 sequence (DNA): TGCGCCAGCAGTTTACCGGGGAAGGGAGATGGCTACACCTTC. This sequence encodes CASSLPGKGDGYTF.

This clone was recorded only once. This chain uses TRBV29-1 with TRBJ2-7; D unresolved. Deletions cut 4 bases from V and 0 bases from J, with 13 bases between. The CDR3 totals 14 residues. CDR1 is SQVTM and CDR2 is ANQGSEA in the germline V gene. The CDR3 loop is CSVANLHSSYEQYF. The DNA for the CDR3 is TGCAGCGTTGCGAACCTTCATAGCTCCTACGAGCAGTACTTC.

This chain connects TRBV7-9 to TRBJ1-2, with 7 nucleotides matching TRBD1. J gave up 2 bases and V 5 bases, and 8 bases lay outside the gene matches. Germline V CDR1 and CDR2: SEHNR, FQNEAQ (reference sequence). This CDR3 is 15 amino acids long. CDR3: CASSPTSTGNYGYTF. The CDR3 DNA reads as TGTGCCAGCAGCCCGACCTCGACAGGGAACTATGGCTACACCTTC.

The rearrangement joins TRBV3-1 (or the pseudogene TRBV3-2) to TRBJ2-5; D is undetermined. The CDR3 totals 15 residues. V was cut by 1 base and J by 2 bases, with 11 bases left in between. Germline V lookup: CDR1 LGHDT, CDR2 YNNKEL (reference sequence). The CDR3 here is CASSQVLQVQETQYF. The CDR3, as DNA: TGTGCCAGCAGCCAAGTTTTGCAGGTTCAAGAGACCCAGTACTTC.

This chain connects TRBV5-4 to TRBJ1-2, with 9 bases aligning to TRBD1. Per germline, CDR1 SGHNT and CDR2 YYREEE (reference sequence). The length of the CDR3 is 15 residues. V shed 3 bases, J shed 3 bases, and the junction held 6 bases outside the gene matches. CDR3 nucleotide sequence: TGTGCCAGCAGCTACTACAGGGGGCAGGACTATGGCTACACCTTC. The encoded protein is CASSYYRGQDYGYTF.

The rearrangement uses TRBV29-1 and TRBJ2-7, with TRBD2 identical over 10 bases. V was clipped by 3 bases and J by 0 bases; unmatched bases: 5. CDR1 is SQVTM, CDR2 ANQGSEA, per germline. The CDR3 is 15 residues long. The CDR3 DNA sequence: TGCAGCGTTGACCCTAGCGGGGGAAGCTCCTACGAGCAGTACTTC. It yields the protein CSVDPSGGSSYEQYF.

V gene TRBV24-1 combines with J gene TRBJ2-3; possibly TRBD1 for D (5 bases). This CDR3 is 16 amino acids long. Trimming shortened V by 3 bases and J by 0 bases, and 12 bases separated the two germline ends. Germline CDR1 reads KGHDR; CDR2 reads SFDVKD. The CDR3 DNA reads as TGTGCCACCAGTGATCGCATCAGGGCTAGCACAGATACGCAGTATTTT. It translates to CATSDRIRASTDTQYF.

This clone appeared once. This chain uses TRBV27 with TRBJ1-2, with D perhaps TRBD1 (5 bases). The germline V and J ends were trimmed by 4 bases and 2 bases, with 11 bases remaining between them. Per germline, CDR1 MNHEY and CDR2 SMNVEV (reference sequence). The CDR3 is made up of 14 amino acids. This CDR3 reads CASSYQGLNYGYTF. The CDR3 DNA is TGTGCCAGCAGTTATCAGGGTCTGAACTATGGCTACACCTTC.